The clone carrying this T cell receptor beta chain has at least ten counts. Its target is not known. The sample belongs to a study of T cells in Graves' hyperthyroidism and ophthalmopathy. General study points: Through a model of 13 V-J features, ophthalmopathy was separated from stable hyperthyroidism. Among clonotypes expanded in thyroid above 0.001, most were also found in blood.

This CDR3 spans 15 amino acids. Trimming removed 6 bases from V and 12 bases from J; junction bases left unmatched: 16. RNA transcripts yielded amplified TCR beta CDR3 regions. HTBI primers drove first-round RT-PCR of the TCR CDR3. TCRdb recomputed calls from the multiplex PCR reads with MiXCR, one row per CDR3 protein. Of around 300,000 distinct CDR3 sequences listed, roughly 14% are singletons. Those with hyperthyroidism were 18 to 65 years old, newly diagnosed, and ill for under 2 months. The authors took PBMCs from about 9.5 ml fresh peripheral blood. This chain uses TRBV12-3 or TRBV12-4 with TRBJ1-2; 10 bases match TRBD1. The TCR originated in a woman aged 25 to 45 with Graves' hyperthyroidism that later progressed to Graves' ophthalmopathy. The sample taken for sequencing was blood. The chain's CDR3 is CASRVGRRDRGSHTF. DNA of the CDR3: TGTGCCAGCAGGGTGGGACGCCGGGACAGGGGTTCCCACACCTTC.